This T cell receptor beta chain came from a study of shared clonotypes between healthy human individuals. Assay execution proceeded at the deep level. The authors split each subset's genomic DNA evenly across several immunoSEQ plates. This table comes from immunoSEQ multiplex PCR, and its TCRdb copy is limited to in-frame clones, with some not included. The sample contains around 500,000 clones, approximately 80% of which appear only once. All donors were Caucasian adults living in Nashville, Tennessee. The CDR3 consists of 11 residues. Germline V gene sequence: CDR1 ENHRY, CDR2 SYGVKD. Trimming took off 2 bases at V and 7 bases at J, with 6 bases between the two ends.

The specimen was PBMCs. The TCR originated in a woman in her 40s in good health. Some clones in this sample may be carry-over from other donors' samples. The chain links TRBV10-3 to TRBJ2-7; unclear D gene. CDR3 in DNA: TGTGCCATCAGTGAGCTGGGAGAGCAGTACTTC. Amino acid sequence: CAISELGEQYF.